Listed below are T cell receptor beta chains from one sample, sequenced in a study of T cell repertoires in cytomegalovirus infection. TCRdb fed the reads into MiXCR, producing one record per CDR3 protein. The sample lists roughly 180,000 distinct CDR3 sequences; approximately 28% were seen once. Material: PBMCs. These receptors were taken from a human donor in good health (CMV status not recorded). Some clones in this sample may be carry-over from other donors' samples. Each CDR3 is given with its conserved first and last residue. The D gene is left open where the match is weak. A clone size is listed for some rows: how often the clone was seen (once, few, many), or a class if it is expanded.

TRBD1	TRBV7-9	TRBJ1-6	many	TGTGCCAGCAGCTTACTCCGGGGGACAGGGCATTCACCCCTCCACTTT	CASSLLRGTGHSPLHF
.	TRBV11-2	TRBJ2-7	few	TGTGCCAGCAGCTCCGGGACACTTCACTCCTACGAGCAGTACTTC	CASSSGTLHSYEQYF
.	TRBV29-1	TRBJ1-2	.	TGCAGCGTTGAAGGGGAGGGTATCGACTATGGCTACACCTTC	CSVEGEGIDYGYTF
.	TRBV4-1	TRBJ1-5	few	TGCGCCAGCAGCCAGGGCCGGACAGCTAATCAGCCCCAGCATTTT	CASSQGRTANQPQHF
TRBD2	TRBV11-2	TRBJ2-3	many	TGTGCCAGCAGCTTAGCCCAGGGACTAGCGGGGGAGTATTTT	CASSLAQGLAGEYF
.	TRBV20-1	TRBJ1-4	.	TGCAGTGCTAGAGATGAGCAATCCCGAGAAAAACTGTTTTTT	CSARDEQSREKLFF
TRBD2	TRBV9	TRBJ2-3	few	TGTGCCAGCAGCGTAGAAGGACTAGCGGGGGCGGAGGGCGCAGATACGCAGTATTTT	CASSVEGLAGAEGADTQYF
.	TRBV19	TRBJ1-1	.	TGTGCCAGTAGTATCTCCGGAACTCGAACTGAAGCTTTCTTT	CASSISGTRTEAFF
.	TRBV11-3	TRBJ1-1	.	TGTGCCAGCAGCGTGGGGTTGAACACTGAAGCTTTCTTT	CASSVGLNTEAFF
TRBD2	TRBV11-2	TRBJ2-3	.	TGTGCCAGCAGCTCCGTGACTAGCGGGTTCCCCACCGATACGCAGTATTTT	CASSSVTSGFPTDTQYF
.	TRBV12-5	TRBJ1-4	.	TGTGCTAGTGGTCCGGCGGGGGGGCGATTCACGGGGCGTGAAAAACTGTTTTTT	CASGPAGGRFTGREKLFF
.	TRBV7-3	TRBJ2-2	.	TGTGCCAGCAGCTCAGGGGAAGGCGGGGAGCTGTTTTTT	CASSSGEGGELFF
.	TRBV5-1	TRBJ2-6	few	TGCGCCAGCAGTCCTGCGGCCGGACGTAACTCTGGGGCCAACGTCCTGACTTTC	CASSPAAGRNSGANVLTF
.	TRBV7-2	TRBJ1-1	many	TGTGCCAGCAGCTTAACCTTCGACGACACTGAAGCTTTCTTT	CASSLTFDDTEAFF
.	TRBV11-2	TRBJ2-7	.	TGTGCCAGCAGCCTCCTGACAGGAGTCTACGAGCAGTACTTC	CASSLLTGVYEQYF
.	TRBV7-9	TRBJ1-4	many	TGTGCCAGCAGCTTGTCAAGGTCTCTAGGGGGTGAAAAACTGTTTTTT	CASSLSRSLGGEKLFF
.	TRBV7-2	TRBJ2-3	few	TGTGCCAGCAGCTTGGGATACATGTTCGGGCAGTATTTT	CASSLGYMFGQYF
.	TRBV5-1	TRBJ2-1	few	TGCGCCAGCAGACAAGACGGGACCTCCTACAATGAGCAGTTCTTC	CASRQDGTSYNEQFF
.	TRBV3-1	TRBJ1-2	.	TGTGCCAGCAGCCAAATGAGCCCCGGTGGGCAAGTCGACGGACTCAACTATGGCTACACCTTC	CASSQMSPGGQVDGLNYGYTF
.	TRBV7-2	TRBJ2-5	many	TGTGCCAGCGCTTTTCGTCGTCAAGAGACCCAGTACTTC	CASAFRRQETQYF
.	TRBV7-2	TRBJ2-3	many	TGTGCCAGCAGTAAGGGGGTAGCCCTTAGCACAGATACGCAGTATTTT	CASSKGVALSTDTQYF
.	TRBV2	TRBJ1-3	.	TGTGCAAGCGGGAGGTCCCGGGGGGCAAATTTT	CASGRSRGANF